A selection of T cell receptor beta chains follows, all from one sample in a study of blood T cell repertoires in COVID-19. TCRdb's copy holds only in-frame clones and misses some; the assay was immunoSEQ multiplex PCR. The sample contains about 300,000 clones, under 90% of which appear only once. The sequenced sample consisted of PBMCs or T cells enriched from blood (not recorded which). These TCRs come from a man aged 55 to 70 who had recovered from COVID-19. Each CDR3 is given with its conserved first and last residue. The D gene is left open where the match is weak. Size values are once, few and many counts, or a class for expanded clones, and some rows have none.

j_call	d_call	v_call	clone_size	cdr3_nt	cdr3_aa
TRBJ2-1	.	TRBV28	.	TGTGCCAGCAGTTTAGGGGGCCGAGGGAATGAGCAGTTCTTC	CASSLGGRGNEQFF
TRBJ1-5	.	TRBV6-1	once	TGTGCCAGCAGTGAAGAAGGGGGGGTAAAGCCCCAGCATTTT	CASSEEGGVKPQHF
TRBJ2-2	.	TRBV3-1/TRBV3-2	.	TGTGCCAGCAGCCCGACTATGGGCACCGGGGAGCTGTTTTTT	CASSPTMGTGELFF
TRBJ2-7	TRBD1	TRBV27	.	TGTGCCAGCAGTCAAGGACCGGGACAGGCGACCTACGAGCAGTACTTC	CASSQGPGQATYEQYF
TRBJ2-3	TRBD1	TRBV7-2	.	TGTGCCAGCAGCTTAGGAGCCGCGACAGGGGTTTTTTCAGATACGCAGTATTTT	CASSLGAATGVFSDTQYF
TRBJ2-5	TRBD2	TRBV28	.	TGTGCCAGCAGTAATTACAGGGGACTAGCCCAAGAGACCCAGTACTTC	CASSNYRGLAQETQYF
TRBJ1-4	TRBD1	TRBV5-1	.	TGCGCCAGCAGCCTCGGGGACAGTCTTAATGAAAAACTGTTTTTT	CASSLGDSLNEKLFF
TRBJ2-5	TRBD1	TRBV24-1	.	TGTGCCACCAGTGTCCGCGACAGGGGGCATGGGGAGACCCAGTACTTC	CATSVRDRGHGETQYF
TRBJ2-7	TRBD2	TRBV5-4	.	TGTGCCATTAGCGGGCCTGCCTACGAGCAGTACTTC	CAISGPAYEQYF
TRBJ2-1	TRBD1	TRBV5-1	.	TGCGCCAGCAGCTCCACCGGGACAGGGGGAATTGAGCAGTTCTTC	CASSSTGTGGIEQFF
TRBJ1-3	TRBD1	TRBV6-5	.	TGTGCCAGCAGGGGGACAGGGCTCGGAAACACCATATATTTT	CASRGTGLGNTIYF
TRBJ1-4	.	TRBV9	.	TGTGCCAGCAGCGTGTCTGCGAATGAAAAACTGTTTTTT	CASSVSANEKLFF
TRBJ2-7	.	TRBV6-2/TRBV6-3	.	TGTGCCAGCAGTGGGGCCCACAGGGTCCCCTACGAGCAGTACTTC	CASSGAHRVPYEQYF
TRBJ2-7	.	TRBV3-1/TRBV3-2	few	TGTGCCAGCAGCCAAGATCGCAGGGGAACGTACGAGCAGTACTTC	CASSQDRRGTYEQYF
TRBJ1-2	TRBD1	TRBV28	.	TGTGCCATCTACGGGACAGACTATGGCTACACCTTC	CAIYGTDYGYTF
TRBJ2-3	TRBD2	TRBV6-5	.	TGTGCCAGCAGTTACGGGGACTACCAGAGGTCTGATACGCAGTATTTT	CASSYGDYQRSDTQYF
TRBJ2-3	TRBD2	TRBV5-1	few	TGCGCCAGCAGCTTGGCGATACTAGCGGGAGGGCAATATTTT	CASSLAILAGGQYF
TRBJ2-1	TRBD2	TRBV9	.	TGTGCCAGCAGCGTAGCGTTCAGCGGGAGCTCCTACAATGAGCAGTTCTTC	CASSVAFSGSSYNEQFF
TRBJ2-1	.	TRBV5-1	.	TGCGCCAGCAGCTTGCAGGGATACTACAATGAGCAGTTCTTC	CASSLQGYYNEQFF
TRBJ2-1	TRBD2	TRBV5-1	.	TGCGCCAGCAGCCCGCAGAGTGGACTAGCGGGGTACAATGAGCAGTTCTTC	CASSPQSGLAGYNEQFF
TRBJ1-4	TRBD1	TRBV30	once	TGTGCCTGGCTGGGACAGCAAGGTGAAAAACTGTTTTTT	CAWLGQQGEKLFF
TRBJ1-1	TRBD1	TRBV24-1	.	TGTGCCACCAGTGATGCGACAGGGGGGGACACTGAAGCTTTCTTT	CATSDATGGDTEAFF
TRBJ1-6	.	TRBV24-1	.	TGTGCCACCAGTACAGGGTGGAACTCACCCCTCCACTTT	CATSTGWNSPLHF
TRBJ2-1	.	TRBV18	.	TGTGCCAGCTCACCAGGTAGCTCCTACAATGAGCAGTTCTTC	CASSPGSSYNEQFF
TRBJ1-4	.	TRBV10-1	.	TGCGCCAGCAGTGATGGGGAGATTGGAGAAAAACTGTTTTTT	CASSDGEIGEKLFF
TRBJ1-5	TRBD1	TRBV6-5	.	TGTGCCAGCAGCCCCGGGACAGGGGTTCAGCCCCAGCATTTT	CASSPGTGVQPQHF
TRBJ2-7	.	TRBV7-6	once	TGTGCCAGCAGCTTGATGGTCTCTACAGGGGGGGACTACGAGCAGTACTTC	CASSLMVSTGGDYEQYF